This entry lists 14 T cell receptor beta chains sequenced from one sample in a study of OX40 agonist ivuxolimab in advanced cancers. Assay: immunoSEQ multiplex PCR; the TCRdb copy retains only in-frame clones and omits some. Altogether around 100,000 clones are present, roughly 95% being singletons, with the ten largest covering approximately 2%. This material consisted of CD4+ or CD8+ T cells sorted from blood, taken in a trial of the OX40 agonist ivuxolimab. These receptors all stem from an adult with an advanced solid tumor such as melanoma, head and neck, liver or kidney cancer.

The chain uses TRBV11-2 and TRBJ2-2; 7 bases agree with TRBD2. This CDR3 is 18 amino acids long. In germline, CDR1 is SGHAT, CDR2 FQNNGV. Trimming took 0 bases from V and 5 from J; bases not matched to a gene: 12. This CDR3 reads CASSLEPATSYATGELFF. The DNA for the CDR3 is TGTGCCAGCAGCTTAGAACCGGCGACTAGCTATGCAACCGGGGAGCTGTTTTTT.

This chain joins TRBV4-1 and TRBJ2-7, with D perhaps assigned TRBD1 or TRBD2 (5 bases each). This CDR3 has 15 residues. The germline gives CDR1 MGHRA, CDR2 YSYEKL. Trimming left V 0 bases short and J 7 bases short, with 16 bases between. CDR3 residues: CASSQDGGREREQYF. CDR3 DNA: TGCGCCAGCAGCCAAGATGGAGGCAGGGAACGGGAGCAGTACTTC.

The chain links TRBV28 to TRBJ2-1, with D hard to call. Germline values: CDR1 MDHEN, CDR2 SYDVKM. The CDR3 is made up of 13 amino acids. Between the trimmed V and J ends, which lost 3 bases and 4 bases, there was a span of 7 bases. CDR3 DNA sequence: TGTGCCAGCAGTTTCCTCAAGTACAATGAGCAGTTCTTC. Translated, it gives CASSFLKYNEQFF.

The chain carries TRBV7-6 and TRBJ2-3; D is ambiguous. V lost 3 bases and J lost 4, with 2 bases in between. This CDR3 has 11 residues. Germline V gene data show CDR1 as SGHVS and CDR2 as FNYEAQ. The CDR3, as DNA: TGTGCCAGCAGCTTGGCAGATACGCAGTATTTT. Its protein is CASSLADTQYF.

The chain couples TRBV4-1 to TRBJ2-7; D possibly corresponds to TRBD1 (5 bases). In germline, CDR1 is MGHRA, CDR2 YSYEKL. V was shortened by 0 bases and J by 3 bases, with 12 bases between the two germline ends. The CDR3 extends over 15 amino acids. The CDR3 coding sequence is TGCGCCAGCAGCCAAGAGACAGCTACTAACTACGAGCAGTACTTC. Translated, it gives CASSQETATNYEQYF.

J is TRBJ1-1 and V is TRBV27; 10 bases fit TRBD1. CDR1 and CDR2 (germline): MNHEY, SMNVEV (reference sequence). V lost 8 bases, J lost 6 bases, and 9 bases stayed unmatched. CDR3 length: 14 residues. The CDR3, as DNA: TGTGCCAGCGGGACAGGGGATGGGCCGGCTGAAGCTTTCTTT. The encoded protein is CASGTGDGPAEAFF.

The gene calls are TRBV9 and TRBJ1-1, with 7 bases lining up with TRBD1. This CDR3 spans 15 amino acids. Germline V lookup: CDR1 SGDLS, CDR2 YYNGEE. Unmatched junction bases numbered 11, after V lost 3 bases and J lost 6 bases. The CDR3 region has the DNA TGTGCCAGCAGCGCCAACCCGGGCACAGGGGCTGAAGCTTTCTTT. Its translation: CASSANPGTGAEAFF.

This clone was counted once. Other DNA sequences within the sample encode an identical CDR3. J is TRBJ1-5 and V is TRBV19, with TRBD1 matching 7 bases. This CDR3 is 12 amino acids long. The V segment lost 8 bases and the J segment 4 bases; nucleotides outside the gene matches: 2. CDR1 and CDR2 from the germline V gene are LNHDA and SQIVND (reference sequence). In DNA form, the CDR3 reads TGTGCCAGTTCGACAGGGAATCAGCCCCAGCATTTT. Its translation: CASSTGNQPQHF.

The genes are TRBV4-1 and TRBJ2-7, with D maybe TRBD1 (6 bases). The length of the CDR3 is 14 residues. The V and J ends lost 5 bases and 3 bases respectively, with 14 bases between them. Germline CDR1 is MGHRA and CDR2 is YSYEKL. The CDR3 coding sequence is TGCGCCAGCAGCACCTGGGACAAAAACTACGAGCAGTACTTC. Its protein product is CASSTWDKNYEQYF.

The chain recombines TRBV2 with TRBJ2-7; maybe TRBD1 (6 bases). V lost 5 bases, J lost 6 bases, and 20 bases lay in between. This CDR3 contains 15 residues. The germline gives CDR1 SNHLY, CDR2 FYNNEI. In DNA, the CDR3 is TGTGCCAGCAGTTCAGACTTGGCACAGGGTGGCGAGCAGTACTTC. This translates into CASSSDLAQGGEQYF.

V gene TRBV10-2 combines with J gene TRBJ2-3, with TRBD2 matching 11 bases. V lost 6 bases to trimming and J lost 1 base; unmatched junction nucleotides: 6. CDR1 is WSHSY, CDR2 SAAADI, per germline. This CDR3 contains 16 residues. The CDR3 protein is CASRTPTSGGTDTQYF. CDR3 DNA sequence: TGCGCCAGCAGGACCCCGACTAGCGGGGGCACAGATACGCAGTATTTT.

The chain has TRBV19 and TRBJ2-7; D not certain. Trimming cost V 3 bases and J 3 bases, with 9 bases left between them. The CDR3 loop spans 13 amino acids. Germline CDR1 LNHDA, CDR2 SQIVND (reference sequence). The CDR3 loop reads CASSMQTHYEQYF. CDR3 sequence (DNA): TGTGCCAGTAGTATGCAGACACACTACGAGCAGTACTTC.

This sequence joins TRBV27 and TRBJ2-7; TRBD1 agrees at 9 bases. V shed 4 bases, J shed 4 bases, and the junction held 8 bases outside the gene matches. Germline V gene lookup returns CDR1 MNHEY and CDR2 SMNVEV (reference sequence). This CDR3 comprises 15 residues. The CDR3 is CASSWGTGPSYEQYF. Written as DNA, the CDR3 is TGTGCCAGCAGTTGGGGGACAGGGCCATCTTACGAGCAGTACTTC.

As to this clone: Other DNA sequences within the sample encode an identical CDR3. CDR3 loop: CASSQGEGRTEAFF. In DNA, the CDR3 is TGCGCCAGCAGCCAAGGTGAAGGACGGACTGAAGCTTTCTTT. The chain carries TRBV4-3 and TRBJ1-1; no clear D gene. Germline V gives CDR1 LGHNA, CDR2 YSLEER. V lost 1 base and J lost 5, with 11 bases in between. The CDR3 consists of 14 residues.